This TCR beta chain emerged from a study of T cell responses to AZD1222 COVID-19 vaccine. Study-wide context: Investigators merged groups given second doses at roughly 4 or roughly 12 weeks. General study results and limits: Among those given AZD1222, only five or six were seropositive at baseline. Spike-spanning, vaccine-associated CD4 TCRs were dominant at 160-218 and 743-854.

Sequencing used immunoSEQ multiplex PCR; TCRdb keeps in-frame clones, though not all of them. The sample gives around 99,000 clones, roughly nine tenths of which show up once; 12% is in the top ten. In the case of this clone: Its antigen remains unknown.

Specimen: peripheral blood, collected on day 0 of AZD1222 vaccination. The TCR comes from an adult in good health.

CDR3 in DNA: TGTGCCAGCAGGCCCGGGACAGGGGGTGGCTACACCTTC. This codes for CASRPGTGGGYTF. V usage is TRBV6-4 and J usage is TRBJ1-2, with TRBD1 identical over 11 bases. Unmatched junction bases numbered 4, after V lost 6 bases and J lost 7 bases. In germline, CDR1 is MRHNA, CDR2 SNTAGT. This CDR3 contains 13 residues.